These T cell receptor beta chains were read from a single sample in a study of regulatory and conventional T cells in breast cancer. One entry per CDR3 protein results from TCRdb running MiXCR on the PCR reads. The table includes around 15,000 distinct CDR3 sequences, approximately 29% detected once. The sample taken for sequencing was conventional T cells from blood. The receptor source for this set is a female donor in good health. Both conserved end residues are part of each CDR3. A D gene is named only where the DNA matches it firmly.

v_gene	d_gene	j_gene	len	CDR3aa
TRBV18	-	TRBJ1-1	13	CASSPGLDTEAFF
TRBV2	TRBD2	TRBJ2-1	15	CASSLGREGRNEQFF
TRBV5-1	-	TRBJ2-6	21	CASSLLDNAGDLLSGANVPTF
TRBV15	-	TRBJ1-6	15	CATSRYRMGDSPLHF
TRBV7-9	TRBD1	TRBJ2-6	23	CASTNFWDRDVGLETTGANVLTF
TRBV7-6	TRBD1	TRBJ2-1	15	CASSRGQGSYNEQFF
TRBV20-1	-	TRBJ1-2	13	CSARPRGPYGYTF
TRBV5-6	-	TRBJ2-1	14	CASSLAGSYNEQFF
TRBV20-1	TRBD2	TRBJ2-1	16	CSARKVAGGPGNEQFF
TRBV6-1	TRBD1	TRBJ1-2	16	CASSEAWGTVNYGYTF
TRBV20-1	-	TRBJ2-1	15	CSATGIGRNYNEQFF
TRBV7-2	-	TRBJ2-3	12	CASSPDWGAQYF
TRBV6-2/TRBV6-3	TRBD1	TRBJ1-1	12	CAARGLFTEAFF
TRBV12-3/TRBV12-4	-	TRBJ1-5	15	CASSLRGGVNQPQHF
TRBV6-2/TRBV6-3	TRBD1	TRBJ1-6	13	CASSEGANSPLHF
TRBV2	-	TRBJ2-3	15	CASRPGRRPPDTQYF
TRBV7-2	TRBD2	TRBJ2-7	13	CASGTREDYEQYF
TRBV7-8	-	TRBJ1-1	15	CASSLTGIGNTEAFF
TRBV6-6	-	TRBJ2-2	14	CASRRDSYTGELFF
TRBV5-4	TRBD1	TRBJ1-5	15	CASSPGTGGNQPQHF
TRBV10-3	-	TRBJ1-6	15	CAISESGANNSSLHF
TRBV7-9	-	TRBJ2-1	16	CASSPRRDALGNEQSF
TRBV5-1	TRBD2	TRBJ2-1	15	CASSWIAGTNNEQFF
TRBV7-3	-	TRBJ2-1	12	CASSKQLSEQFF
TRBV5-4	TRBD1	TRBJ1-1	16	CASSSINDRVGTEAFF
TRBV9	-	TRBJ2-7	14	CASSVGQGIGQQYF
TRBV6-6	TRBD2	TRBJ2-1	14	CAISGAGAGGAQFF
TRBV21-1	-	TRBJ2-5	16	CASSKALKDGRGTQYF
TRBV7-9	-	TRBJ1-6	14	CAGSFQNYNSPLHF
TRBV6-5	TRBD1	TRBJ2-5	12	CASGRGPETQYF
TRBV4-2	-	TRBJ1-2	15	CASSQDLGRDYGYTF
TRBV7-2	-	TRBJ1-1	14	CASSLVTLNTEAFF
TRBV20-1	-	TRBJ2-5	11	CSTRSGETQYF
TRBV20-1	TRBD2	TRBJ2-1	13	CSTLAGGGNEQFF
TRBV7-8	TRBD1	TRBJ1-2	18	CASAKRVPQGPGGGGYTF
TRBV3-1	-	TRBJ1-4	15	CASSAFGQSNEKLFF
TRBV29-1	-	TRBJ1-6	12	CSVGEANSPLHF
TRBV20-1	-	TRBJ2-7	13	CSASTTGAYEQYF
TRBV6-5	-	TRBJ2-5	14	CASSYSPGEETQYF
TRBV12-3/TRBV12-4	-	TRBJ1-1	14	CASSLIVTNTEAFF
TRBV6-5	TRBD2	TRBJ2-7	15	CASSYSPSGIYEQYF
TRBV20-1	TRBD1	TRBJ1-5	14	CSAADRDVNQPQHF
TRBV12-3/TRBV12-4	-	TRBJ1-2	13	CASSLDRVYGYTF
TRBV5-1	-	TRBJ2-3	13	CASSSPPTDTQYF
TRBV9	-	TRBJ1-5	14	CASSGASEIQPQHF
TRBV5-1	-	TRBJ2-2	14	CASSWSANTGELFF
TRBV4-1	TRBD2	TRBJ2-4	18	CASSQGLAGGRAKNIQYF
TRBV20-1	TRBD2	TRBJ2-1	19	CSARRWRGANLDANNEQFF
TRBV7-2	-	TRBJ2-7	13	CASSLGASYEQYF
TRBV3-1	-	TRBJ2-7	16	CASSQDLGTPTYEQYF
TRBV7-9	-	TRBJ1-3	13	CASSSTLGNTIYF
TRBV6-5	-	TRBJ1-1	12	CASSSWETEAFF
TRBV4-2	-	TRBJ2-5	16	CASSQEARGGKETRYF
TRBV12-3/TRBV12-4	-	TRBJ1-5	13	CASSWGEDQPQHF
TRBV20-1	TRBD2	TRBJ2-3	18	CSAPAGTSGSTSTDTQYF
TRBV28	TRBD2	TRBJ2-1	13	CASRLAGGNEQFF
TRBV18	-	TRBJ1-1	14	CASSPLGGNTEAFF
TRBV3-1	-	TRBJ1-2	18	CASSPVTPNRHYNYGYTF
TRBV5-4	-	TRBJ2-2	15	CALGWGRRGTGELFF
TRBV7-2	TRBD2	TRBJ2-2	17	CASTLTSGGTNTGELFF